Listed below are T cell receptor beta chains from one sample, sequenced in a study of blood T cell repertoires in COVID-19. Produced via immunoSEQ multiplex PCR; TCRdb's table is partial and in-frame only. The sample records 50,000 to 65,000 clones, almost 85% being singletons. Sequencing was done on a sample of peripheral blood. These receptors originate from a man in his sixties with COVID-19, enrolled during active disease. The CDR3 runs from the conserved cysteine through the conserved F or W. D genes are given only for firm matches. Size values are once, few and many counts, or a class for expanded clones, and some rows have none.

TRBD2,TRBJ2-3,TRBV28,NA,CASSQLAGRQYF,TGTGCCAGCAGCCAACTAGCGGGGAGGCAGTATTTT
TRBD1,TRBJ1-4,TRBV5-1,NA,CASSSADRGELFF,TGCGCCAGCAGCTCGGCCGACAGGGGCGAACTGTTTTTT
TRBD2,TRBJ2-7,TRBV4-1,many,CASSQGPSGGYEQYF,TGCGCCAGCAGCCAAGGCCCTAGCGGGGGCTACGAGCAGTACTTC
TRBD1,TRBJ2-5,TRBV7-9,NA,CASSSFRDSRGQETQYF,TGTGCCAGCAGCTCGTTCCGGGACAGTAGAGGTCAAGAGACCCAGTACTTC
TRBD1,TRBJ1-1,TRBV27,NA,CASSSGQGITEAFF,TGTGCCAGCAGTTCGGGACAGGGTATCACTGAAGCTTTCTTT
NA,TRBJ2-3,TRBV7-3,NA,CASSSRVGTDTQYF,TGTGCCAGCAGTTCCAGGGTCGGCACAGATACGCAGTATTTT
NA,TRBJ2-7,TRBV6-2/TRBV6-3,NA,CASSYSTRDVPYEQYF,TGTGCCAGCAGTTACTCGACCAGGGATGTTCCCTACGAGCAGTACTTC
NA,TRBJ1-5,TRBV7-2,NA,CASSLEVPPWGAQHF,TGTGCCAGCAGCTTAGAGGTGCCTCCCTGGGGGGCCCAGCATTTT
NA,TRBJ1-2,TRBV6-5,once,CASSYSQVGGYTF,TGTGCCAGCAGTTACTCACAGGTGGGGGGCTACACCTTC
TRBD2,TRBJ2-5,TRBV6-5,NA,CASKPLTSGQETQYF,TGTGCCAGCAAACCACTCACTAGCGGGCAAGAGACCCAGTACTTC
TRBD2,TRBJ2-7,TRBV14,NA,CASSPLGLAGSYEQYF,TGTGCCAGCAGCCCCCTCGGACTAGCGGGATCCTACGAGCAGTACTTC
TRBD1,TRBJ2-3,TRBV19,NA,CASSIDHRGLSTDTQYF,TGTGCCAGTAGTATAGATCACAGGGGTCTGAGCACAGATACGCAGTATTTT
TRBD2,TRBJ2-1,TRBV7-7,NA,CASSQTSSSYNEQFF,TGTGCCAGCAGTCAGACTAGCTCCTCCTACAATGAGCAGTTCTTC
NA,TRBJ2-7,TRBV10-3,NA,CATTPQRGQGSYEQYF,TGTGCCACCACCCCCCAAAGAGGGCAGGGGAGCTACGAGCAGTACTTC
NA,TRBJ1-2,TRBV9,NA,CASSERTRDINYGYTF,TGTGCCAGCAGCGAGCGAACCCGGGACATTAACTATGGCTACACCTTC
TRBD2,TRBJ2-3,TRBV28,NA,CASTGLAGLGDTQYF,TGTGCCAGCACCGGACTAGCGGGCCTAGGGGATACGCAGTATTTT
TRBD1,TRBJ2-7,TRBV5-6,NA,CASSSDRVKILIGSYEQYF,TGTGCCAGCAGTTCTGACAGGGTTAAAATATTGATTGGGTCCTACGAGCAGTACTTC
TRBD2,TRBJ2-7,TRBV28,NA,CATKPGLAVYEQYF,TGTGCCACAAAACCGGGACTAGCGGTCTACGAGCAGTACTTC
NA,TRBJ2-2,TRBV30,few,CAGQPDLNTGELFF,TGTGCCGGACAGCCTGACCTGAACACCGGGGAGCTGTTTTTT
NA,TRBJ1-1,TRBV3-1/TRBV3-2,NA,CASSQDLLFPGNTEAFF,TGTGCCAGCAGCCAAGATCTCTTGTTCCCGGGGAACACTGAAGCTTTCTTT
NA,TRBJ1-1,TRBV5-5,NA,CASSLATVQDTEAFF,TGTGCCAGCAGCTTGGCGACAGTTCAGGACACTGAAGCTTTCTTT
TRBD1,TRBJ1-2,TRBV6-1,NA,CASSEGQGTVYGYTF,TGTGCCAGCAGTGAGGGACAGGGGACCGTCTATGGCTACACCTTC
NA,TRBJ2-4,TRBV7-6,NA,CASSLEGAGSAKNIQYF,TGTGCCAGCAGCTTAGAAGGGGCAGGTTCAGCCAAAAACATTCAGTACTTC
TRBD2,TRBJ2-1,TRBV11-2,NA,CASSHGLAGGNNEQFF,TGTGCCAGCAGCCACGGACTAGCGGGGGGGAACAATGAGCAGTTCTTC
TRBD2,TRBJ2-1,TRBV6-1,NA,CASSEAGLAAFF,TGTGCCAGCAGTGAAGCTGGACTAGCTGCGTTCTTC
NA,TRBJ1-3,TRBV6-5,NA,CASTETGSSGNTIYF,TGTGCCAGCACCGAAACAGGGAGCTCTGGAAACACCATATATTTT
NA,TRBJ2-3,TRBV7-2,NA,CASSSGVRMGDTQYF,TGTGCCAGCAGCTCGGGGGTTAGGATGGGGGATACGCAGTATTTT
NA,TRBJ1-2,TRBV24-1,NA,CATSERDSRYGYTF,TGTGCCACCAGTGAACGGGACTCTCGCTATGGCTACACCTTC
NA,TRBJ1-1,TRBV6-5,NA,CASRLTEMNTEAFF,TGTGCCAGCAGATTGACAGAGATGAACACTGAAGCTTTCTTT